Each of the 18 T cell receptor beta chains below was sequenced from the same sample in a study of Graves' ophthalmopathy and Graves' hyperthyroidism. The authors amplified TCR beta CDR3 regions, and they did so from RNA transcripts for repertoire sequencing. Following a first-round RT-PCR that used HTBI primers, a second-round multiplex PCR was carried out. One entry per CDR3 protein results from TCRdb running MiXCR on the multiplex PCR reads. The data contain 500,000 to 600,000 distinct CDR3 sequences, under 45% of them seen just once; the ten biggest clones take up 4% to 5%. What was sequenced was peripheral blood or thyroid tissue (not recorded which). The receptors derive from an adult man with Graves' hyperthyroidism.

This clonotype was detected many times. The chain employs TRBV6-6 and TRBJ1-1; a possible D gene is TRBD1 (5 bases). V lost 5 bases and J lost 6, with 19 bases in between. Germline-derived CDR1 and CDR2 are MNHNY and SVGAGI (reference sequence). The CDR3 runs to 15 residues. CDR3 DNA: TGTGCCAGCAGTACACCTGGGCGAGTCAGGGCTGAAGCTTTCTTT. The encoded protein is CASSTPGRVRAEAFF.

This clonotype has at least ten counts. The chain has TRBV29-1 and TRBJ1-4, with D unresolved. CDR3 size: 14 residues. From germline, CDR1 is SQVTM and CDR2 ANQGSEA. Between the trimmed V and J ends, which lost 4 bases and 6 bases, there was a span of 15 bases. CDR3 bases: TGCAGCGTTGGGGGTCCCGAATTGGATGAAAAACTGTTTTTT. As protein: CSVGGPELDEKLFF. Supplemented by reference TRBV29-1 and TRBJ1-4, the full variable domain reads SAVISQKPSRDICQRGTSLTIQCQVDSQVTMMFWYRQQPGQSLTLIATANQGSEATYESGFVIDKFPISRPNLTFSTLTVSNMSPEDSSIYLCSVGGPELDEKLFFGSGTQLSVL.

This clonotype was detected a few times. The V gene is TRBV20-1, the J gene TRBJ1-1, with 8 bases lining up with TRBD1. The germline CDR1 and CDR2 sequences are DFQATT and SNEGSKA (reference sequence). This CDR3 is 14 amino acids long. The ends lost 5 bases at V and 5 bases at J; junction bases unmatched: 10. CDR3 region: CSAVQGAGETEAFF. The CDR3, as DNA: TGCAGTGCTGTGCAGGGGGCCGGCGAGACTGAAGCTTTCTTT.

At least ten counts were recorded for this clonotype. This CDR3 reads CASSITGVDQPQHF. The CDR3, as DNA: TGTGCCAGTAGTATTACAGGGGTGGATCAGCCCCAGCATTTT. The rearrangement uses TRBV19 and TRBJ1-5; TRBD1 agrees at 7 bases. V was pared by 3 bases and J by 5 bases, with 4 bases of the junction left unmatched. Germline CDR1 and CDR2: LNHDA and SQIVND (reference sequence). The CDR3 loop spans 14 amino acids.

This clonotype was observed at least ten times. The rearrangement joins TRBV5-1 to TRBJ1-1; 7 bases fit TRBD1. J lost 2 bases, V lost 5 bases, and 6 bases had no gene match. CDR3 length: 14 residues. Germline CDR1 is SGHRS and CDR2 is YFSETQ. In DNA form, the CDR3 reads TGCGCCAGCAGATCCCGACAGGGTAACACTGAAGCTTTCTTT. Encoded protein: CASRSRQGNTEAFF.

Comment on this clonotype: One end of the junction varies from germline; a read error may be responsible. The chain couples TRBV10-2 to TRBJ1-5; D is ambiguous. Germline-derived CDR1 and CDR2 are WSHSY and SAAADI. There are 12 residues in the CDR3. CDR3 DNA sequence: TGTGCCAGCACCTCCTACGGTCAGCCCCAGCATTTT. It encodes CASTSYGQPQHF.

The chain carries TRBV29-1 and TRBJ2-1; 14 bases fit TRBD2. The V and J ends lost 4 bases and 4 bases, in that order; junction bases with no gene match: 9. Germline V gives CDR1 SQVTM, CDR2 ANQGSEA. The CDR3 runs 17 residues. The CDR3 DNA is TGCAGCGTTGGGGGACTAGCGGGAGTGGTGAGGTACAATGAGCAGTTCTTC. Its protein is CSVGGLAGVVRYNEQFF.

This clonotype occurred many times. The CDR3 region is CSVLDRAFYEQYF. The CDR3 DNA reads as TGCAGCGTTCTTGACAGGGCATTCTACGAGCAGTACTTC. The V call is TRBV29-1, the J call TRBJ2-7, with TRBD1 identical over 7 bases. V was pared by 5 bases and J by 3 bases, with 7 bases of the junction left unmatched. CDR1 is SQVTM and CDR2 is ANQGSEA in the germline V gene. This CDR3 has 13 residues.

The chain links TRBV20-1 to TRBJ2-1, with 8 bases lining up with TRBD2. The CDR3 runs 14 residues. Germline CDR1 is DFQATT and CDR2 is SNEGSKA (reference sequence). CDR3 DNA sequence: TGCAGCGTTAGCGGGATGAGCTCCTACAATGAGCAGTTCTTC. Translated, it gives CSVSGMSSYNEQFF.

This clonotype has just a few counts. The V and J genes are TRBV4-1 and TRBJ2-2, with 9 bases that match TRBD1. This CDR3 comprises 16 residues. Germline lookup yields CDR1 MGHRA and CDR2 YSYEKL. The V and J ends lost 5 bases and 1 base, in that order; junction bases with no gene match: 5. The CDR3 loop reads CASSSGQGMNTGELFF. The CDR3 bases are TGCGCCAGCAGCTCTGGACAGGGGATGAACACCGGGGAGCTGTTTTTT.

A remark on this clonotype: This is likely a read error, given that the CDR3 carries no conserved phenylalanine or tryptophan at its end. The rearrangement joins TRBV7-9 to TRBJ2-7; 10 bases are a match to TRBD2. V trimming: 6 bases; J trimming: 2 bases; junction bases outside the gene matches: 13. There are 17 residues in the CDR3. The germline CDR1 and CDR2 sequences are SEHNR and FQNEAQ (reference sequence). As DNA, the CDR3 is TGTGCCAGCAGTTCGGGCCGTAGCGGGAGGAAGCCCTACGAGCAGTACCTC. Protein sequence: CASSSGRSGRKPYEQYL.

The chain is built from TRBV29-1 and TRBJ1-5; TRBD1 is a possible D gene (6 bases). This CDR3 contains 13 residues. Deletions cut 5 bases from V and 2 bases from J, with 10 bases between. CDR1 is SQVTM, CDR2 ANQGSEA, per germline. The chain's CDR3 is CSVFGTRNQPQHF. CDR3 nucleotides: TGCAGCGTTTTCGGGACACGCAATCAGCCCCAGCATTTT.

This clonotype was observed a handful of times. The chain carries TRBV15 and TRBJ1-5; D ambiguous. The CDR3 runs to 14 residues. V lost 10 bases, J lost 3 bases, and 16 bases lay in between. Germline values: CDR1 LNHNV, CDR2 YYDKDF (reference sequence). CDR3 nucleotide sequence: TGTGCCAGCACGGAGGGTACCATCAATCAGCCCCAGCATTTT. Translated, it gives CASTEGTINQPQHF.

The table lists this clonotype with many counts. CDR3: CASSAGGTSYEQYF. DNA of the CDR3: TGTGCCAGCAGCGCAGGGGGGACCTCCTACGAGCAGTACTTC. J is TRBJ2-7 and V is TRBV12-3 or TRBV12-4, with D perhaps matching TRBD1 (7 bases). V was trimmed by 6 bases and J by 0 bases, leaving 12 bases between them. The CDR3 runs to 14 residues.

The chain recombines TRBV12-3 or TRBV12-4 with TRBJ2-5, with 11 bases fitting TRBD2. V lost 6 bases to trimming and J lost 4 bases; unmatched junction nucleotides: 4. This CDR3 is built from 14 residues. CDR3 DNA: TGTGCCAGCAGAGATAGCGGGAGGGCAGAGACCCAGTACTTC. Its protein product is CASRDSGRAETQYF.

This clonotype is a singleton in its sample. The V call is TRBV3-1, the J call TRBJ2-2, with 9 bases identical to TRBD2. CDR3 length: 15 residues. Germline CDR1 LGHDT, CDR2 YNNKEL (reference sequence). Trimming cost V 1 base and J 4 bases; bases outside gene matches: 1. The CDR3 protein is CASSQGTSVTGELFF. In nucleotides, the CDR3 is TGTGCCAGCAGCCAAGGGACTAGCGTCACCGGGGAGCTGTTTTTT.

The table lists this clonotype with a few counts. The V and J genes are TRBV5-1 and TRBJ2-1; TRBD2 matches at 14 bases. With 4 bases clipped from V and 6 bases from J, the junction kept 3 bases outside the gene matches. The CDR3 length is 15 residues. CDR1 and CDR2 (germline): SGHRS, YFSETQ. CDR3 sequence reads: CASSQGLAGVNEQFF. CDR3 DNA sequence: TGCGCCAGCAGCCAGGGACTAGCGGGAGTCAATGAGCAGTTCTTC.

This clonotype turned up a few times. V is TRBV6-1 and J is TRBJ1-1; no clear D gene. There are 12 residues in the CDR3. Per germline, CDR1 MNHNS and CDR2 SASEGT. The V gene lost 5 bases and the J gene lost 3 bases, with 7 bases spanning the gap. The chain's CDR3 is CASSKRHTEAFF. DNA for the CDR3: TGTGCCAGCAGTAAACGACACACTGAAGCTTTCTTT.